These 3 T cell receptor beta chains share one sample of origin, sequenced in a study of T cell repertoires in aging, cancer and after chemotherapy (dated by TCRdb to about 2019). TCRdb records Illumina MiSeq as the sequencer. Rearranged TRB sequences spanning V, D and J segments were amplified by multiplex touch-down PCR using a mixed TRB-A/B primer pool. Using fastp at Q25 and MiXCR, TCRdb reprocessed the public reads and kept productive beta chains. Rows merge per CDR3 protein into single entries with the most common DNA and genes. Across this sample there are more than 4,000 distinct CDR3 sequences, with 25% to 40% seen only once. The ten largest clones capture 14% of the sample. TCR beta rearrangements were amplified from genomic DNA isolated from peripheral blood, not from sorted cells or RNA. The sample was blood. These TCRs come from a human donor with a blood cancer.

By its share, this clonotype is medium-sized. The chain joins TRBV6-5 to TRBJ2-5, with TRBD1 as a possible D gene (5 bases). The germline V gene has CDR1 MNHEY and CDR2 SVGAGI. The CDR3 is made up of 18 amino acids. V lost 0 bases, J lost 1 base, and 18 bases lay in between. As DNA, the CDR3 is TGTGCCAGCAGTTACTCTCCCTACTCGTCAGGGCCCCAAGAGACCCAGTACTTC. Translating it yields CASSYSPYSSGPQETQYF.

This clonotype was counted only a few times. The chain employs TRBV6-5 and TRBJ2-5; D unresolved. Looked up from germline, CDR1 is MNHEY and CDR2 is SVGAGI. The CDR3 runs 12 residues. V was trimmed by 4 bases and J by 5 bases, leaving 8 bases between them. The CDR3 DNA reads as TGTGCCAGCAGTTTGCAGTCGGAGACCCAGTACTTC. It encodes CASSLQSETQYF.

The V call is TRBV7-6, the J call TRBJ2-3; D perhaps matches TRBD2 (6 bases). Germline CDR1 reads SGHVS; CDR2 reads FNYEAQ. Trimming shortened V by 1 base and J by 3 bases, and 11 bases separated the two germline ends. The CDR3 is 15 amino acids. The CDR3 region is CASSLVGGATDTQYF. The CDR3 DNA follows: TGTGCCAGCAGCTTAGTCGGCGGGGCGACAGATACGCAGTATTTT.